Sequencing of this T cell receptor (beta chain) was carried out in a study of CD8 T cells in Susac syndrome (dated by TCRdb to about 2019). In the study overall: Among the Susac syndrome patients who were sequenced, clinically active disease was present in roughly six and clinical remission was observed in 8 or 9. Whether CD8+ T cell activation and differentiation in Susac syndrome was antigen driven was tested using repertoire sequencing. At blood withdrawal, Susac syndrome patients were therapy-naive, treated with corticosteroids (with IVIg additionally given to some), or treated with IVIg alone. CD8+ T cell repertoire clonality was compared between eleven to twelve healthy donors, some 14 Susac syndrome patients and 15 multiple sclerosis patients.

Trimmed from V: 6 bases; trimmed from J: 4 bases; junction bases lacking a gene match: 7. Per the germline V gene, SNHLY is the CDR1 and FYNNEI is the CDR2. The CDR3, from cysteine to phenylalanine, totals 15 residues. The CDR3 DNA has 45 bases and is translated from base 1. RNA was extracted with the RNeasy kit and roughly 0.45 to 1 ug was reverse transcribed using random hexamers. The immunoSEQ multiplex PCR assay, covering 54 Vbeta and 13 Jbeta segments, was used to amplify TCR beta CDR3 regions. To correct PCR amplification bias, a synthetic template baseline was used for both primer optimization and computational correction. As for the authors' bioinformatics: Reads were assigned to V, D and J genes according to IMGT and analyzed in immunoSEQ Analyzer, with only productive sequences retained. Clonality was computed as one minus Shannon entropy normalized by log2 of the number of productive unique sequences. For each patient and control, public and private clones were evaluated among the 100 most prevalent clones. Clones were defined as Susac-specific if absent from the healthy and MS cohorts, from 900 to 1,300 published viral clones and from other ImmuneACCESS disease sequences. Clones were called with MiXCR by TCRdb after fastp trimmed the public reads at Q25, and only in-frame beta chains were retained. CDR3 protein sequences are deduplicated, and each keeps its most common genes and DNA. In this record, the V and J calls reflect TCRdb's handling and not the investigators' own analysis. For this sample there are about 190,000 distinct CDR3 sequences; over 90% appear just once. The biggest ten clones account for approximately 0.16% of the sample.

Details on this clonotype: Its target antigen remains unknown. The sample holds no much larger clone one base away, and base qualities are not on file.

Peripheral blood CD8+ and CD4+ T cells from healthy donors, Susac syndrome patients and multiple sclerosis patients were profiled by high-throughput TCR beta sequencing. The Susac syndrome patients fulfilled recently defined diagnostic criteria for either definite or probable disease. Bulk CD8+ and CD4+ T cells were purified by magnetic negative isolation, while CD8+ TEMRA cells were enriched using FACS. Blood was collected in EDTA tubes and processed within 24 hours, with PBMCs isolated through density gradient centrifugation. PBMCs intended for TCR sequencing were frozen in liquid nitrogen and were later thawed in a 37 degrees C water bath. A purity of at least 90% was achieved for sorted or isolated CD4+, CD8+ and CD8+ TEMRA cells. What the work shows at the level of the full study, not this receptor alone: CD8+ repertoires in Susac syndrome showed clonal expansion, which was highest in CD8+ TEMRA cells and was greater in clinically active patients than in remitting patients. The number of individuals in the TCR sequencing and HLA analysis was recognized as being relatively small. Sixteen and five Susac-specific public clones were found in the total CD8+ and CD8+ TEMRA repertoires, respectively.

The source of this sequence is a human donor with Susac syndrome. Sequencing was done on a sample of CD8+ T cells from PBMCs. The chain employs TRBV2 and TRBJ2-1, with 9 middle bases fitting TRBD2. CDR3 loop: CASRTTSGLYNEQFF. In nucleotides, the sequence is TGTGCCAGCAGGACGACTAGCGGCCTTTACAATGAGCAGTTCTTC.